The next 21 T cell receptor beta chains were all read from a single sample in a study of blood T cell repertoires in COVID-19. The repertoire was sequenced with immunoSEQ multiplex PCR; TCRdb's copy has only in-frame clones and lacks some. In the table there are about 46,000 clones, 80% to 90% of which are singletons. Specimen: peripheral blood. The receptors shown here come from a human donor in a cohort sampled during active COVID-19. The donor label of this sample is uncertain.

The chain combines TRBV12-2 with TRBJ2-7; the DNA was not compared with TRBD2, the D call given in the table. TRBV12-2 is given as a pseudogene. This CDR3 is 18 amino acids long. CDR3: CASRFPEVSGGDAYEQYF. CDR3 nucleotides: TGTGCAAGTCGCTTCCCTGAAGTTAGCGGGGGGGACGCCTACGAGCAGTACTTC.

This chain connects TRBV18 to TRBJ1-2; the match to TRBD1 covers 10 bases. Germline CDR1 reads KGHSH; CDR2 reads LQKENI. The CDR3 extends over 14 amino acids. The V gene end was trimmed by 4 bases and the J gene end by 6 bases; junction bases not matched to a gene: 5. DNA for the CDR3: TGTGCCAGCTCACTCGACAGGGGGCGAAATGGCTACACCTTC. The encoded protein is CASSLDRGRNGYTF.

This chain links TRBV6-5 with TRBJ2-7; no firm D call. V lost 0 bases, J lost 3 bases, and 9 bases lay in between. The germline V gene has CDR1 MNHEY and CDR2 SVGAGI. CDR3 length equals 14 residues. The CDR3 nucleotides are TGTGCCAGCAGTTACTCGAGTCAGGTCTACGAGCAGTACTTC. Its translation is CASSYSSQVYEQYF.

In DNA, the CDR3 is TGTGCCAGCAGCGTAGAAGAGCGGGGGTTTGCAGATACGCAGTATTTT. Translation gives CASSVEERGFADTQYF. This chain joins TRBV9 and TRBJ2-3; the match to TRBD2 covers 8 bases. Germline V gene sequence: CDR1 SGDLS, CDR2 YYNGEE. The CDR3 is 16 amino acids. V was clipped by 0 bases and J by 4 bases; unmatched bases: 7.

The chain is built from TRBV6-5 and TRBJ1-3; D is unclear. CDR3 size: 14 residues. Germline loops: CDR1 MNHEY, CDR2 SVGAGI. Trimming left V 8 bases short and J 0 bases short, with 11 bases between. The CDR3 region is CASATDYSGNTIYF. For the CDR3, the DNA is TGTGCCAGCGCCACGGACTACTCTGGAAACACCATATATTTT.

This clone has just a few counts. This chain links TRBV2 with TRBJ1-5; D is unclear. Germline V lookup: CDR1 SNHLY, CDR2 FYNNEI. V was pared by 6 bases and J by 3 bases, with 9 bases between. This CDR3 region has 13 residues. CDR3 protein: CASRRLINQPQHF. The CDR3 DNA reads as TGTGCCAGCAGGCGTCTGATCAATCAGCCCCAGCATTTT. Using reference TRBV2 and TRBJ1-5 for the parts outside the CDR3, the full variable domain is EPEVTQTPSHQVTQMGQEVILRCVPISNHLYFYWYRQILGQKVEFLVSFYNNEISEKSEIFDDQFSVERPDGSNFTLKIRSTKLEDSAMYFCASRRLINQPQHFGDGTRLSIL.

The J gene is TRBJ2-3, the V gene TRBV5-4; 12 bases are a match to TRBD2. The CDR3 spans 16 residues. CDR1 and CDR2 (germline): SGHNT, YYREEE (reference sequence). Trimming removed 4 bases from V and 7 bases from J; junction bases left unmatched: 10. The CDR3 loop is CASSEAWTSGVNTQYF. DNA for the CDR3: TGTGCCAGCAGCGAGGCCTGGACTAGCGGGGTAAATACGCAGTATTTT.

This rearrangement joins TRBV6-5 to TRBJ1-2; D may be TRBD1 (6 bases). The CDR3 length is 15 residues. From germline, CDR1 is MNHEY and CDR2 SVGAGI. Trimming took 2 bases from V and 7 from J, leaving 17 bases between them. CDR3 protein: CASSYRQESRGGYTF. In DNA, the CDR3 is TGTGCCAGCAGTTACAGACAGGAGAGTAGGGGTGGCTACACCTTC.

J is TRBJ2-4 and V is TRBV10-3; 7 nucleotides align to TRBD1. The germline gives CDR1 ENHRY, CDR2 SYGVKD. The CDR3 is 16 residues long. J lost 2 bases, V lost 6 bases, and 10 bases had no gene match. The CDR3 reads CAISATETGTKNIQYF. CDR3 in DNA: TGTGCCATCAGCGCCACAGAGACAGGGACCAAAAACATTCAGTACTTC.

The gene calls are TRBV9 and TRBJ2-3; 8 positions match TRBD2. V dropped 0 bases and J dropped 0; count of bases not matched to a gene: 0. This CDR3 is built from 15 residues. Germline loops: CDR1 SGDLS, CDR2 YYNGEE. CDR3 amino acids: CASSVVAGSTDTQYF. The CDR3 DNA is TGTGCCAGCAGCGTAGTAGCGGGGAGCACAGATACGCAGTATTTT.

J is TRBJ1-3 and V is TRBV5-1; 7 bases line up with TRBD1. Per germline, CDR1 SGHRS and CDR2 YFSETQ. This CDR3 spans 15 amino acids. V gave up 4 bases and J gave up 2 bases; unmatched junction bases: 6. CDR3 region: CASSITGVPGNTIYF. CDR3 DNA sequence: TGCGCCAGCAGCATAACAGGGGTTCCTGGAAACACCATATATTTT.

In its sample, this clone was seen a few times. V is TRBV6-5 and J is TRBJ1-2; maybe TRBD1 (5 bases). Per germline, CDR1 MNHEY and CDR2 SVGAGI. The V gene lost 6 bases and the J gene lost 3 bases, with 14 bases spanning the gap. The CDR3 has 14 residues. The CDR3 region is CASSGAGRDYGYTF. The CDR3 DNA reads as TGTGCCAGCAGCGGGGCGGGGCGGGACTATGGCTACACCTTC.

The table lists this clone with a few counts. The chain has TRBV2 and TRBJ1-5, with D possibly being TRBD1 (6 bases). V gave up 6 bases and J gave up 1 base, with 10 bases separating them. CDR1 is SNHLY and CDR2 is FYNNEI in the germline V gene. This CDR3 contains 14 residues. In DNA form, the CDR3 reads TGTGCCAGCAGCAGACAGGTCAGCAATCAGCCCCAGCATTTT. Encoded protein: CASSRQVSNQPQHF.

J is TRBJ2-7 and V is TRBV5-5; D is possibly TRBD1 (6 bases). Germline-derived CDR1 and CDR2 are SGHKS and YYEKEE (reference sequence). Trimming cost V 4 bases and J 6 bases, with 20 bases left between them. The CDR3 length is 15 residues. The CDR3, as DNA: TGTGCCAGCAGCCCCAACGCAAACAACAGGGCCGAGCAGTACTTC. Translation gives CASSPNANNRAEQYF.

The chain carries TRBV27 and TRBJ1-3; TRBD1 matches at 8 bases. With 6 bases clipped from V and 1 base from J, the junction kept 5 bases outside the gene matches. Germline V CDR1 and CDR2: MNHEY, SMNVEV (reference sequence). The length of the CDR3 is 15 residues. Here the CDR3 DNA reads TGTGCCAGCAGCTTAACAGGGGGATCTGGAAACACCATATATTTT. As protein: CASSLTGGSGNTIYF.

V usage is TRBV15 and J usage is TRBJ2-1; D gene unclear. Trimming removed 3 bases from V and 6 bases from J, with 18 bases in between. The CDR3 is made up of 16 amino acids. Germline V gene data show CDR1 as LNHNV and CDR2 as YYDKDF (reference sequence). The DNA for the CDR3 is TGTGCCACCAGCAGGGGCAGAGATCGGAATAGCAATGAGCAGTTCTTC. Its translation is CATSRGRDRNSNEQFF.

The rearrangement links TRBV28 to TRBJ1-5; no definite D call. The CDR3 sequence is 13 residues long. Germline V gives CDR1 MDHEN, CDR2 SYDVKM. V gave up 6 bases and J gave up 6 bases, with 12 bases separating them. For the CDR3, the DNA is TGTGCCAGCAGCCGCACTCAAATTCAGCCCCAGCATTTT. Protein product: CASSRTQIQPQHF.

The J gene is TRBJ2-5, the V gene TRBV3-1 (or the pseudogene TRBV3-2); D might be TRBD2 (7 bases). V was trimmed by 4 bases and J by 5 bases, leaving 14 bases between them. In germline, CDR1 is LGHDT, CDR2 YNNKEL (reference sequence). The CDR3 runs to 14 residues. The CDR3 region has the DNA TGTGCCAGCAGCCTAACGGAGGGGGGGGAGACCCAGTACTTC. Its protein product is CASSLTEGGETQYF.

V is TRBV3-1 (or the pseudogene TRBV3-2) and J is TRBJ2-7; D unclear. Germline V gene data show CDR1 as LGHDT and CDR2 as YNNKEL (reference sequence). V shed 2 bases and J shed 9 bases, with 8 bases lying between them. This CDR3 is built from 11 residues. The CDR3: CASSQSSGQYF. The CDR3 bases are TGTGCCAGCAGCCAAAGCTCTGGGCAGTACTTC.

This chain links TRBV10-2 with TRBJ1-6; possibly TRBD1 for D (6 bases). Trimming removed 6 bases at V and 7 bases at J, with 10 bases between. This CDR3 is 13 amino acids long. Germline lookup yields CDR1 WSHSY and CDR2 SAAADI. The DNA of the CDR3 is TGCGCCAGCAGGGAAGGGGGAAATTCACCCCTCCACTTT. Translating it yields CASREGGNSPLHF.

This sequence joins TRBV13 and TRBJ2-3, with 11 bases matching TRBD2. The germline V gene encodes CDR1 PRHDT and CDR2 FYEKMQ (reference sequence). The CDR3 loop spans 17 amino acids. V lost 0 bases and J lost 4; bases outside the gene matches: 6. The CDR3 reads CASSLGLAGGASDTQYF. The CDR3, as DNA: TGTGCCAGCAGCTTAGGCCTAGCGGGAGGTGCATCAGATACGCAGTATTTT.